A selection of T cell receptor beta chains follows, all from one sample in a study of T cell repertoires in cytomegalovirus infection. MiXCR, applied by TCRdb to the reads, yields one record per CDR3 protein. The profile shows around 740,000 distinct CDR3 sequences, 35% to 40% of them singletons. The sample was PBMCs. These TCRs come from a human donor in good health (CMV status not recorded). Some clones in this sample may be carry-over from other donors' samples. Each CDR3 is given without its conserved first and last residue. Clone size is given for some rows only: seen once, a few or many times, or a class if the clone is expanded.

j_call: TRBJ2-3; v_call: TRBV12-3/TRBV12-4; clone_size: -; cdr3_aa: ASSWDRGGTDTQY
j_call: TRBJ2-5; v_call: TRBV28; clone_size: few; cdr3_aa: ASCRTGGEETQY
j_call: TRBJ2-2; v_call: TRBV7-2; clone_size: few; cdr3_aa: ASSLMGGVTGELF
j_call: TRBJ1-5; v_call: TRBV28; clone_size: many; cdr3_aa: ASSNGNSNQPQH
j_call: TRBJ2-2; v_call: TRBV18; clone_size: -; cdr3_aa: ASSQNLQGAQAELF
j_call: TRBJ1-1; v_call: TRBV19; clone_size: few; cdr3_aa: ASSITGDRSDAF
j_call: TRBJ2-3; v_call: TRBV7-2; clone_size: many; cdr3_aa: ASSFAGATTDTQY
j_call: TRBJ1-3; v_call: TRBV12-3/TRBV12-4; clone_size: -; cdr3_aa: ASRRGEGDYGNTIY
j_call: TRBJ2-5; v_call: TRBV7-6; clone_size: -; cdr3_aa: ASSPDEGAKKTKY
j_call: TRBJ1-5; v_call: TRBV28; clone_size: -; cdr3_aa: ASSLLPGQGQPQH
j_call: TRBJ2-2; v_call: TRBV19; clone_size: -; cdr3_aa: ASNKQGTGELF
j_call: TRBJ2-1; v_call: TRBV5-8; clone_size: many; cdr3_aa: ASSFGTEQF
j_call: TRBJ1-6; v_call: TRBV12-3/TRBV12-4; clone_size: few; cdr3_aa: ASKGSSYNSPLH
j_call: TRBJ1-2; v_call: TRBV7-9; clone_size: -; cdr3_aa: ASSPGGRGYT
j_call: TRBJ2-1; v_call: TRBV2; clone_size: -; cdr3_aa: ASSGNRRAGNEQF
j_call: TRBJ2-7; v_call: TRBV12-3/TRBV12-4; clone_size: -; cdr3_aa: ACSFHSYEHY
j_call: TRBJ2-3; v_call: TRBV29-1; clone_size: -; cdr3_aa: SALSADYSTDTQY
j_call: TRBJ2-3; v_call: TRBV3-1; clone_size: -; cdr3_aa: ASSQAGGGTDTQY
j_call: TRBJ1-5; v_call: TRBV4-1; clone_size: -; cdr3_aa: ASSQPGDSNQPQH
j_call: TRBJ2-1; v_call: TRBV4-2; clone_size: -; cdr3_aa: PSEGPKLAGQF
j_call: TRBJ2-2; v_call: TRBV7-8; clone_size: many; cdr3_aa: ASSPSGTGTVGELF
j_call: TRBJ1-5; v_call: TRBV7-9; clone_size: few; cdr3_aa: ASSPSRGGGNQPQH
j_call: TRBJ1-2; v_call: TRBV7-6; clone_size: few; cdr3_aa: ASSLGGSGRSYGYT
j_call: TRBJ2-3; v_call: TRBV28; clone_size: few; cdr3_aa: ASRIAGGGADTQY
j_call: TRBJ1-6; v_call: TRBV20-1; clone_size: -; cdr3_aa: SADNGLGNNSPLH
j_call: TRBJ1-6; v_call: TRBV10-3; clone_size: few; cdr3_aa: AISAREVGSPLH
j_call: TRBJ2-6; v_call: TRBV28; clone_size: few; cdr3_aa: ASSPVRGGDPVRSGANVLT
j_call: TRBJ1-2; v_call: TRBV4-1; clone_size: -; cdr3_aa: ASSRTISVSFGNYGYT
j_call: TRBJ1-1; v_call: TRBV28; clone_size: few; cdr3_aa: ASLEFPDTEAF
j_call: TRBJ1-1; v_call: TRBV7-2; clone_size: few; cdr3_aa: ASSSLQREAF
j_call: TRBJ1-5; v_call: TRBV7-2; clone_size: -; cdr3_aa: ASSETHNQPQH
j_call: TRBJ1-2; v_call: TRBV6-1; clone_size: once; cdr3_aa: ASSELTGANYGYT
j_call: TRBJ1-6; v_call: TRBV4-1; clone_size: few; cdr3_aa: ASSQGQGGKRNSPLH
j_call: TRBJ2-2; v_call: TRBV24-1; clone_size: many; cdr3_aa: ATGQVRTGELF
j_call: TRBJ2-2; v_call: TRBV28; clone_size: -; cdr3_aa: ASSSGTRVSGELF
j_call: TRBJ2-3; v_call: TRBV3-1; clone_size: once; cdr3_aa: ASSQKTSGSTDTQY
j_call: TRBJ2-1; v_call: TRBV27; clone_size: -; cdr3_aa: ASSSGQSHNEQF
j_call: TRBJ2-7; v_call: TRBV20-1; clone_size: -; cdr3_aa: SARSGLAVYEQY
j_call: TRBJ1-2; v_call: TRBV29-1; clone_size: few; cdr3_aa: SVARVNGYT
j_call: TRBJ2-3; v_call: TRBV5-5; clone_size: -; cdr3_aa: ASSLVGVRTDTQY
j_call: TRBJ2-3; v_call: TRBV4-1; clone_size: -; cdr3_aa: ASSPGLAGVGDTQY
j_call: TRBJ2-2; v_call: TRBV6-4; clone_size: -; cdr3_aa: ASSERQGNTGELF
j_call: TRBJ2-6; v_call: TRBV2; clone_size: few; cdr3_aa: ASIARASGANVLT
j_call: TRBJ2-1; v_call: TRBV19; clone_size: few; cdr3_aa: ASSITAGNEQF
j_call: TRBJ1-1; v_call: TRBV24-1; clone_size: -; cdr3_aa: ATSGGGGTEAF
j_call: TRBJ1-3; v_call: TRBV7-6; clone_size: -; cdr3_aa: ASILNRFYGNTIY
j_call: TRBJ2-7; v_call: TRBV5-5; clone_size: few; cdr3_aa: ASSLTGTSLEQY
j_call: TRBJ1-5; v_call: TRBV10-3; clone_size: few; cdr3_aa: ATRDSGDPQH
j_call: TRBJ1-1; v_call: TRBV9; clone_size: -; cdr3_aa: ASSVGGHPNTEAF
j_call: TRBJ2-7; v_call: TRBV4-1; clone_size: few; cdr3_aa: ASSQVASGGWGEQY
j_call: TRBJ1-1; v_call: TRBV6-1; clone_size: few; cdr3_aa: ASMPGQGNTEAF
j_call: TRBJ1-1; v_call: TRBV29-1; clone_size: -; cdr3_aa: SVERTAVNTEAF
j_call: TRBJ2-3; v_call: TRBV19; clone_size: -; cdr3_aa: ASSIGPGADTQY
j_call: TRBJ1-2; v_call: TRBV18; clone_size: -; cdr3_aa: ASSLADREVYGYT
j_call: TRBJ2-7; v_call: TRBV6-6; clone_size: -; cdr3_aa: ASSYEDTYEQY
j_call: TRBJ1-1; v_call: TRBV27; clone_size: -; cdr3_aa: ASSLSRNRLNTEAF